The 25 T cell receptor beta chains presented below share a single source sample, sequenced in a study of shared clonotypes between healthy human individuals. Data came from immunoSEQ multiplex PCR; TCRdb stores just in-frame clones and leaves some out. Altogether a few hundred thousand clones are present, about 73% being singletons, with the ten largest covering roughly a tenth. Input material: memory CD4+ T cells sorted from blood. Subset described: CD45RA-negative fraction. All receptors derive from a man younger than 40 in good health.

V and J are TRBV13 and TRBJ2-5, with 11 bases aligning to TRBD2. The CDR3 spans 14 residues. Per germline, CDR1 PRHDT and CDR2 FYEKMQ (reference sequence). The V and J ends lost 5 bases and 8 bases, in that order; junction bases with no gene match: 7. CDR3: CASSSSGRAGTQYF. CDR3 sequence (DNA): TGTGCCAGCAGCAGTAGCGGGAGGGCCGGAACCCAGTACTTC.

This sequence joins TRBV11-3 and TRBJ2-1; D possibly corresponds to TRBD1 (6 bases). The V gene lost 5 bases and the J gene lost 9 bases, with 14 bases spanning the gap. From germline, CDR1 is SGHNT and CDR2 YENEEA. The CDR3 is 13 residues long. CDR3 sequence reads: CASSRDNYAEQFF. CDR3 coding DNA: TGTGCCAGCAGCCGGGACAATTACGCTGAGCAGTTCTTC. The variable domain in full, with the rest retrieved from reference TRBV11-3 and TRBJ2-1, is EAGVVQSPRYKIIEKKQPVAFWCNPISGHNTLYWYLQNLGQGPELLIRYENEEAVDDSQLPKDRFSAERLKGVDSTLKIQPAELGDSAVYLCASSRDNYAEQFFGPGTRLTVL.

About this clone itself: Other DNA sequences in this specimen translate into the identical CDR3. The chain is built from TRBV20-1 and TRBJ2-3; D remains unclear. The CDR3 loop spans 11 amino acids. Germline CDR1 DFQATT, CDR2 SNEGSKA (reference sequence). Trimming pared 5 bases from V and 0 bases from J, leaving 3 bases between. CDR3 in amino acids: CSAPSTDTQYF. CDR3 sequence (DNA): TGCAGTGCTCCTAGCACAGATACGCAGTATTTT.

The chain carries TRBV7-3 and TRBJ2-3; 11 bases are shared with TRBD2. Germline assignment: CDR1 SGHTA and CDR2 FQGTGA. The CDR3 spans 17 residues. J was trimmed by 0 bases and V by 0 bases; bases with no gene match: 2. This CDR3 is CASSLTRTSGSTDTQYF. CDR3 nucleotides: TGTGCCAGCAGCTTAACTAGGACTAGCGGGAGCACAGATACGCAGTATTTT.

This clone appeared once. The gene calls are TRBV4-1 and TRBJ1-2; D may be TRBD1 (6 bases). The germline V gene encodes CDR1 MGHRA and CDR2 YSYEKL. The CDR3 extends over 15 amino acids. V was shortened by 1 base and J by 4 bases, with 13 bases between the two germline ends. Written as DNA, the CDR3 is TGCGCCAGCAGCCAAGGCCCCGGGGGCGGCTATGGCTACACCTTC. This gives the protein CASSQGPGGGYGYTF.

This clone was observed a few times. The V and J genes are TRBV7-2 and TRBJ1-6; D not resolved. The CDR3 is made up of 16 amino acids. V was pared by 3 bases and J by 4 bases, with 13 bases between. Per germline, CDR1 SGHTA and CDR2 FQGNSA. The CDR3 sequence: CASSFPSRIYNSPLHF. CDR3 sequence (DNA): TGTGCCAGCAGCTTCCCTAGCAGGATTTATAATTCACCCCTCCACTTT.

CDR3 loop: CASSLGGRTGDYGYTF. In DNA form, the CDR3 reads TGTGCCAGCAGCTTGGGGGGGAGGACGGGCGACTATGGCTACACCTTC. The chain combines TRBV5-4 with TRBJ1-2; a weak D match, TRBD1 (5 bases). Germline CDR1 is SGHNT and CDR2 is YYREEE (reference sequence). CDR3 size: 16 residues. V lost 0 bases to trimming and J lost 3 bases, with 15 bases between them. Based on the CDR3 plus reference TRBV5-4 and TRBJ1-2, the full variable domain is ETGVTQSPTHLIKTRGQQVTLRCSSQSGHNTVSWYQQALGQGPQFIFQYYREEENGRGNFPPRFSGLQFPNYSSELNVNALELDDSALYLCASSLGGRTGDYGYTFGSGTRLTVV.

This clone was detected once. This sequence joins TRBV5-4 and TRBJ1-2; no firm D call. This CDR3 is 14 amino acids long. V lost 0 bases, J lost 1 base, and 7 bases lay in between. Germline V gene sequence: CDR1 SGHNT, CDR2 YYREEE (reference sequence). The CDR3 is CASSLEQINYGYTF. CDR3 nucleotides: TGTGCCAGCAGCTTGGAACAGATTAACTATGGCTACACCTTC.

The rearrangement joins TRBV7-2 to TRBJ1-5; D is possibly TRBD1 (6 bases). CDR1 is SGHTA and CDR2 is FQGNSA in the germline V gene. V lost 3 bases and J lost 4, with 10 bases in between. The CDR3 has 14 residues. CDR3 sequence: CASSLQGRNQPQHF. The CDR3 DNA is TGTGCCAGCAGCTTGCAGGGGAGAAATCAGCCCCAGCATTTT.

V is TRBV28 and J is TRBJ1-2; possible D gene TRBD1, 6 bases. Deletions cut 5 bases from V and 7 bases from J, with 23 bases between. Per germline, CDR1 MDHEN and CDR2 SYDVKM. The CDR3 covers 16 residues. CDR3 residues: CASSPNLSGQYGGYTF. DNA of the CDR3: TGTGCCAGCAGTCCCAACCTCTCCGGACAGTACGGTGGCTACACCTTC.

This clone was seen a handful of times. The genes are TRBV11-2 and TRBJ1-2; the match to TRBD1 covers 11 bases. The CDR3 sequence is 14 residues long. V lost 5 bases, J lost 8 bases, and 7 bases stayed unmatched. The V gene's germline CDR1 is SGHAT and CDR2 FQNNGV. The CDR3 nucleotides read TGTGCCAGCAGCCCTGGGACAGGGGGTTGGGGCTACACCTTC. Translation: CASSPGTGGWGYTF.

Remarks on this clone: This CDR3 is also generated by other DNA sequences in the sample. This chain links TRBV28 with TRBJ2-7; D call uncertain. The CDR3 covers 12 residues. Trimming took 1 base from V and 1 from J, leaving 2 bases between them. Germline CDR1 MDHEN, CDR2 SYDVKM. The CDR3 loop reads CASSLSSYEQYF. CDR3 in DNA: TGTGCCAGCAGTTTATCATCCTACGAGCAGTACTTC.

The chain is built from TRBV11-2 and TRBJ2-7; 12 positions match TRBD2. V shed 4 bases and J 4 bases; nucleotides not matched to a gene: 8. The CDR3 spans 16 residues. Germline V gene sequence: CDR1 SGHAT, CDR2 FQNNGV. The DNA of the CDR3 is TGTGCCAGCAGCTCCAGAGGACTAGCGGGGACATACGAGCAGTACTTC. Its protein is CASSSRGLAGTYEQYF. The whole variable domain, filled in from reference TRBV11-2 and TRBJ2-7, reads EAGVAQSPRYKIIEKRQSVAFWCNPISGHATLYWYQQILGQGPKLLIQFQNNGVVDDSQLPKDRFSAERLKGVDSTLKIQPAKLEDSAVYLCASSSRGLAGTYEQYFGPGTRLTVT.

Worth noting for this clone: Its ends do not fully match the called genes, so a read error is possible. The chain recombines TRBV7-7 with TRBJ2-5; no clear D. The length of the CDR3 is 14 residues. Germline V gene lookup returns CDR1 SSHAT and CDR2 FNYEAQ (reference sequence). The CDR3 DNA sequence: TGTGCTAGCAGCTTAGCCATACAACAAGAGACCCAGTACTTC. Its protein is CASSLAIQQETQYF. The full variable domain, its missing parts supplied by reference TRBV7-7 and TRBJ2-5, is GAGVSQSPRYKVTKRGQDVTLRCDPISSHATLYWYQQALGQGPEFLTYFNYEAQPDKSGLPSDRFSAERPEGSISTLTIQRTEQRDSAMYRCASSLAIQQETQYFGPGTRLLVL.

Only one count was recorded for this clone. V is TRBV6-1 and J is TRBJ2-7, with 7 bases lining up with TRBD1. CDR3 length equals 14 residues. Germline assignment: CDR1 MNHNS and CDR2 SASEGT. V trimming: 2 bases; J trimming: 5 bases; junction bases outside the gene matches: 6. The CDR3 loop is CASSEQGVVHEQYF. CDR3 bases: TGTGCCAGCAGTGAACAGGGGGTTGTCCACGAGCAGTACTTC.

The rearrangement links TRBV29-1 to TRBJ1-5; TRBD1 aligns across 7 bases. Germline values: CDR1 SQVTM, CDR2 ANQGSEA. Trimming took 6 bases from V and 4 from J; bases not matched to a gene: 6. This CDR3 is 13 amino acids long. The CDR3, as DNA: TGCAGCGTGAAGGGACAGCCAAATCAGCCCCAGCATTTT. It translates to CSVKGQPNQPQHF.

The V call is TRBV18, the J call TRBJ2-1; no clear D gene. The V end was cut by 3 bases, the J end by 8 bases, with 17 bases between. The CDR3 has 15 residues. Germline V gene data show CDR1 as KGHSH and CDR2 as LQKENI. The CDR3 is CASSPLPRETYEQFF. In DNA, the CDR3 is TGTGCCAGCTCACCTCTGCCCAGAGAGACATATGAGCAGTTCTTC.

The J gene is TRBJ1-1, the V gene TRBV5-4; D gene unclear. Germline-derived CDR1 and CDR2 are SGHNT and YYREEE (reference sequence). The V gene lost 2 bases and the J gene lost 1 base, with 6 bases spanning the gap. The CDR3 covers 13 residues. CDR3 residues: CASSLQSNTEAFF. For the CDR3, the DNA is TGTGCCAGCAGCTTACAATCGAACACTGAAGCTTTCTTT. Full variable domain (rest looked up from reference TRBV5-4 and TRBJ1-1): ETGVTQSPTHLIKTRGQQVTLRCSSQSGHNTVSWYQQALGQGPQFIFQYYREEENGRGNFPPRFSGLQFPNYSSELNVNALELDDSALYLCASSLQSNTEAFFGQGTRLTVV.

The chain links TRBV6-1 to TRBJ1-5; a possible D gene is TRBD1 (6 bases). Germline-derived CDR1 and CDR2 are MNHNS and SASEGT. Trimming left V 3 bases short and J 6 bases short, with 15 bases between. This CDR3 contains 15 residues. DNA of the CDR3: TGTGCCAGCAGTGAGGCTCGTTGGGGGCGTCAGCCCCAGCATTTT. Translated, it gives CASSEARWGRQPQHF.

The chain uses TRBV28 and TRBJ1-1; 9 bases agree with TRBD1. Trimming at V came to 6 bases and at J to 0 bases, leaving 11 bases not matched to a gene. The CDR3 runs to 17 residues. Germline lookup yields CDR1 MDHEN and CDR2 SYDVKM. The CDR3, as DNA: TGTGCCAGCAGATCCCCTCACAGGGGGCACATGAACACTGAAGCTTTCTTT. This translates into CASRSPHRGHMNTEAFF.

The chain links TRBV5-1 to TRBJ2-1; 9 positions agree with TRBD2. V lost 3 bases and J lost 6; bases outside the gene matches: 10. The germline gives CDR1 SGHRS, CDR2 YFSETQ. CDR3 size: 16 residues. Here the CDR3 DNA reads TGCGCCAGCAGCTCAGCGCTCGGCGGGAGGGGCAATGAGCAGTTCTTC. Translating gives CASSSALGGRGNEQFF.

The CDR3 loop reads CASSPIPTDSNEQFF. In DNA form, the CDR3 reads TGTGCCAGCAGCCCAATACCCACGGACAGCAATGAGCAGTTCTTC. J is TRBJ2-1 and V is TRBV7-2; perhaps TRBD1 as D (6 bases). The germline gives CDR1 SGHTA, CDR2 FQGNSA. V lost 5 bases, J lost 6 bases, and 17 bases lay in between. The CDR3 runs to 15 residues.

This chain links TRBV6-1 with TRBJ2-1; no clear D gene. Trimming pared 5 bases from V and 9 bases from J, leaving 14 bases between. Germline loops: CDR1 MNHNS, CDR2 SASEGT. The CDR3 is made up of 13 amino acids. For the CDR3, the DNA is TGTGCCAGCAGTCGTAAGGTGCTGGGTGAGCAGTTCTTC. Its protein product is CASSRKVLGEQFF.

CDR3 sequence reads: CASTAGKDNSPLHF. The CDR3 DNA follows: TGTGCCAGCACTGCAGGGAAAGATAATTCACCCCTCCACTTT. This chain uses TRBV11-2 with TRBJ1-6, with D tentatively TRBD1 (5 bases). V gave up 7 bases and J gave up 5 bases, with 12 bases separating them. The length of the CDR3 is 14 residues. Germline V gene data show CDR1 as SGHAT and CDR2 as FQNNGV. The variable domain in full, completed from reference TRBV11-2 and TRBJ1-6, reads EAGVAQSPRYKIIEKRQSVAFWCNPISGHATLYWYQQILGQGPKLLIQFQNNGVVDDSQLPKDRFSAERLKGVDSTLKIQPAKLEDSAVYLCASTAGKDNSPLHFGNGTRLTVT.

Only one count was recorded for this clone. The DNA of the CDR3 is TGCGCCAGCAGCTTGGGGGACAGGGAGGAACAGCCCCAGCATTTT. Translating gives CASSLGDREEQPQHF. V is TRBV5-1 and J is TRBJ1-5; 9 bases are shared with TRBD1. This CDR3 is built from 15 residues. V shed 0 bases and J 7 bases; nucleotides not matched to a gene: 5. From germline, CDR1 is SGHRS and CDR2 YFSETQ.